These T cell receptor beta chains were read from a single sample in a study of Ad26.COV2.S vaccination and SARS-CoV-2 variants. Sequencing was performed with immunoSEQ multiplex PCR; in TCRdb, only in-frame clones are kept and a portion is missing. The profile covers about 480,000 clones, with roughly nine tenths appearing a single time and roughly 13% taken by the ten largest. The sequencing used peripheral blood, collected in a trial of Ad26.COV2.S vaccine versus placebo. These receptors were collected from a person between 18 and 59 years old who received the Ad26.COV2.S COVID-19 vaccine or a placebo. The CDR3 runs from the conserved cysteine through the conserved F or W. Fields, in order: clone size, D gene, V gene, J gene, CDR3 DNA, CDR3 protein. A D gene is named only where the DNA matches it firmly. Where a row states a size, it is once, few, many or the class of an expanded clone; other rows omit it.

>.|.|TRBV4-1|TRBJ2-2
TGCGCCAGCAGCCAAGAGTCCAGTTACGCCGGGGAGCTGTTTTTT
CASSQESSYAGELFF
>.|.|TRBV28|TRBJ2-1
TGTGCCAGCAGTTTATCCCCGGTGGTCCCCTTAATTAGCTCCTACAATGAGCAGTTCTTC
CASSLSPVVPLISSYNEQFF
>.|.|TRBV28|TRBJ1-2
TGTGCCAGCAGTCCCGCCCCGGTCCCCTATGGCTACACCTTC
CASSPAPVPYGYTF
>.|.|TRBV7-8|TRBJ1-2
TGTGCCAGCGGGAGCAGGGCAGAAAGTGGCTACACCTTC
CASGSRAESGYTF
>.|TRBD1|TRBV19|TRBJ1-5
TGTGCCACCTCTTTCGCGGGACCCGCAGGGGGAAATCAGCCCCAGCATTTT
CATSFAGPAGGNQPQHF
>.|.|TRBV19|TRBJ2-2
TGTGCCACCCAGCCCGGGACAAGGAACACCGGGGAGCTGTTTTTT
CATQPGTRNTGELFF
>.|TRBD2|TRBV11-2|TRBJ2-7
TGTGCCAGCAGCTTAGCGGGGGGGCAGTACGAGCAGTACTTC
CASSLAGGQYEQYF
>.|.|TRBV5-1|TRBJ1-3
TGCGCCAGCAGCAGCCAGTTTCCGGGACGGACGACATTCTCTGGAAACACCATATATTTT
CASSSQFPGRTTFSGNTIYF
>few|TRBD2|TRBV7-9|TRBJ2-7
TGTGCCAGCAGCTCGACTAGCGGAGGGAGCGAGCAGTACTTC
CASSSTSGGSEQYF
>.|.|TRBV30|TRBJ1-5
TGTGCCTGCCAGGGGAATCGTAATCAGCCCCAGCATTTT
CACQGNRNQPQHF
>.|TRBD2|TRBV20-1|TRBJ2-7
TGCAGTGCTAGTCACCTAGCGGGGTCCTACGAGCAGTACTTC
CSASHLAGSYEQYF
>.|.|TRBV7-9|TRBJ2-7
TGTGCCAGCAGCCCTGGACTCAATCTGGGCAACGAGCAGTACTTC
CASSPGLNLGNEQYF
>.|TRBD2|TRBV27|TRBJ2-7
TGTGCCAGCAGCCCACTCTCGACTAGCGTGGGCTACGAGCAGTACTTC
CASSPLSTSVGYEQYF
>.|.|TRBV28|TRBJ1-4
TGTGCCAGCAGTTTGGCCTTTAATGAAAAACTGTTTTTT
CASSLAFNEKLFF
>once|TRBD2|TRBV5-1|TRBJ2-7
TGCGCCAGCAGCTTGGCCGGGAGGGGTCGCGAGCAGTACTTC
CASSLAGRGREQYF
>once|.|TRBV7-8|TRBJ1-1
TGTGCCAGCAGCTCGAGCACAGGGTTCGCGGACACTGAAGCTTTCTTT
CASSSSTGFADTEAFF
>.|TRBD2|TRBV7-9|TRBJ2-1
TGTGCCAGCAGCTTAGTTAGCGGGAGTGATCCATCCTACAATGAGCAGTTCTTC
CASSLVSGSDPSYNEQFF
>.|.|TRBV5-1|TRBJ2-1
TGCGCCAGCAGCTTGGGCGGAGACTTATCCTACAATGAGCAGTTCTTC
CASSLGGDLSYNEQFF
>.|.|TRBV5-8|TRBJ2-7
TGTGCCAGCAGCAACGATAGAGGGGGGTTTGCCTACGAGCAGTACTTC
CASSNDRGGFAYEQYF
>.|.|TRBV29-1|TRBJ2-7
TGCAGCGCCCTGCGGGGTAGGAACGAGCAGTACTTC
CSALRGRNEQYF
>.|TRBD1|TRBV7-3|TRBJ1-2
TGTGCCAGCAGCTTAACTCGACAGGGGGGCTATGGCTACACCTTC
CASSLTRQGGYGYTF
>.|TRBD1|TRBV28|TRBJ1-2
TGTGCCAGCAGTTCCCCCCGAGGGACAGGGGGTTTGTCTGGATATGGCTACACCTTC
CASSSPRGTGGLSGYGYTF
>.|TRBD1|TRBV30|TRBJ2-7
TGTGCCTGGACCCTCGGGACAGGGTCCTACGAGCAGTACTTC
CAWTLGTGSYEQYF
>.|.|TRBV7-3|TRBJ2-1
TGTGCCAGCAGCTTCCGACCTGGAGCTGGGGAGCAGTTCTTC
CASSFRPGAGEQFF
>.|TRBD2|TRBV7-3|TRBJ2-7
TGTGCCAGCAGCCCACCGCCCCGAGGACTAGCGTCTTTTGACGAGCAGTACTTC
CASSPPPRGLASFDEQYF
>few|TRBD1|TRBV5-4|TRBJ1-1
TGTGCCAGCAGCTCTATCGGACAGGGAATGAACACTGAAGCTTTCTTT
CASSSIGQGMNTEAFF
>.|TRBD2|TRBV9|TRBJ2-5
TGTGCCAGCAGCGCTCAAGCGGGACGAGAGACCCAGTACTTC
CASSAQAGRETQYF
>.|.|TRBV19|TRBJ2-1
TGTGCCAGTGGAGGGGGGCCAACGAGTAAGATGGGTGAGCAGTTCTTC
CASGGGPTSKMGEQFF
>.|TRBD1|TRBV4-1|TRBJ1-2
TGCGCCAGCAGCCAAGAATTCGGGGGGAGGGGGCGTAGGGCCTTC
CASSQEFGGRGRRAF
>.|.|TRBV7-8|TRBJ1-1
TGTGCCAGCAGCTTAGTCCCAGGAGCCGACACTGAAGCTTTCTTT
CASSLVPGADTEAFF
>.|TRBD2|TRBV7-2|TRBJ2-1
TGTGCCAGCAGCTTAGCCGGGACTATAAATGAGCAGTTCTTC
CASSLAGTINEQFF
>.|.|TRBV29-1|TRBJ1-1
TGCAGCGTGGTGGGACCGCCTAAACTGAACACTGAAGCTTTCTTT
CSVVGPPKLNTEAFF
>.|TRBD1|TRBV6-5|TRBJ2-3
TGTGCCAGCAGCGACAGGGGGCGGTCAGATACGCAGTATTTT
CASSDRGRSDTQYF
>few|.|TRBV28|TRBJ1-2
TGTGCCAGCGAACCACCGGGACACAGTGGCTACACCTTC
CASEPPGHSGYTF
>.|.|TRBV19|TRBJ2-7
TGTGCCACCTCACAGACCAAGAACGAGCAGTACTTC
CATSQTKNEQYF
>.|.|TRBV5-8|TRBJ2-7
TGTGCCAGCAGCGTGGACCCAGGAAGAAACGAGCAGTACTTC
CASSVDPGRNEQYF
>.|.|TRBV18|TRBJ2-7
TGTGCCAGCTCATCCCGCGGACTGCCCTACGAGCAGTACTTC
CASSSRGLPYEQYF
>.|.|TRBV28|TRBJ1-5
TGTGCCAGCACCGGGAAAAGCAATCAGCCCCAGCATTTT
CASTGKSNQPQHF
>.|.|TRBV7-2|TRBJ2-2
TGTGCCAGCAGCCCCGTTGGAGGGTCCGGGGAGCTGTTTTTT
CASSPVGGSGELFF
>.|.|TRBV19|TRBJ2-7
TGTGCCAGTAGTATTACGGGACACTCCTACGAGCAGTACTTC
CASSITGHSYEQYF
>.|TRBD1|TRBV2|TRBJ2-2
TGTGCCAGCAGTGGGGACAGGGCGAGGACCGGGGAGCTGTTTTTT
CASSGDRARTGELFF
>.|.|TRBV11-1|TRBJ1-1
TGTGCCAGCAGCTTAGCGCTAAACAGGTTGAACACTGAAGCTTTCTTT
CASSLALNRLNTEAFF